This T cell receptor beta chain emerged from a study of OX40 agonist ivuxolimab in advanced cancers. Study as a whole: Ivuxolimab is a fully human IgG2 antibody that activates OX40 (CD134).

The method was immunoSEQ multiplex PCR; TCRdb's version includes in-frame clones alone and lacks a portion of them. The sample contains about 81,000 clones, around 83% of which appear only once. CDR1 and CDR2 from the germline V gene are SEHNR and FQNEAQ (reference sequence). There are 17 residues in the CDR3. V lost 0 bases to trimming and J lost 0 bases, with 11 bases between them. Sequenced here: CD4+ or CD8+ T cells sorted from blood, sampled in a trial of the OX40 agonist ivuxolimab. This receptor was identified in an adult with an advanced solid tumor such as melanoma, head and neck, liver or kidney cancer. The chain uses TRBV7-9 and TRBJ1-4; D possibly corresponds to TRBD1 (5 bases). This CDR3 reads CASSLAGGAATNEKLFF. In nucleotides, the CDR3 is TGTGCCAGCAGCTTAGCTGGGGGAGCCGCAACTAATGAAAAACTGTTTTTT.